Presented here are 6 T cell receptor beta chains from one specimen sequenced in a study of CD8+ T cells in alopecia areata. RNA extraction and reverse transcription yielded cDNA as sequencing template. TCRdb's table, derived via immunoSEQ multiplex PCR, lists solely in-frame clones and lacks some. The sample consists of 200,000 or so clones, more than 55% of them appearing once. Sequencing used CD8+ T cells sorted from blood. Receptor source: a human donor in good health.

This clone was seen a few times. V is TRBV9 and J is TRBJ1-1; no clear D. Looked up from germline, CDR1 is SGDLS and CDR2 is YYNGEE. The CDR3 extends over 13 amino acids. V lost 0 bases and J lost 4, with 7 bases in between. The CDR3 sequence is CASSVGTSTEAFF. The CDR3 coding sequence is TGTGCCAGCAGCGTAGGCACGTCCACTGAAGCTTTCTTT.

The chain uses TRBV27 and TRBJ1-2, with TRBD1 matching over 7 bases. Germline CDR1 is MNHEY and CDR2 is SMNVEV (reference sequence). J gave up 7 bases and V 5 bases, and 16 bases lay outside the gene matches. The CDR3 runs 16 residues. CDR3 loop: CASSQNPRDSTPGYTF. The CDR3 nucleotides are TGTGCCAGCAGTCAAAACCCCCGGGACAGCACGCCTGGCTACACCTTC.

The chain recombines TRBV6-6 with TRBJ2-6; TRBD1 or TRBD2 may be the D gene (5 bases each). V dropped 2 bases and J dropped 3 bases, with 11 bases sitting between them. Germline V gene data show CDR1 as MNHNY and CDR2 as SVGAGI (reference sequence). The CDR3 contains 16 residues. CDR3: CASSYEVGGGANVLTF. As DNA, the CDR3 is TGTGCCAGCAGTTACGAGGTTGGGGGTGGGGCCAACGTCCTGACTTTC.

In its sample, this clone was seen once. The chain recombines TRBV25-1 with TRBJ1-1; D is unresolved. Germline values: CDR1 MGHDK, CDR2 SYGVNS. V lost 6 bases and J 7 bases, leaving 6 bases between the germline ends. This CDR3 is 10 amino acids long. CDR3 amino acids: CASRDGEAFF. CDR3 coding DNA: TGTGCCAGCAGAGACGGTGAAGCTTTCTTT.

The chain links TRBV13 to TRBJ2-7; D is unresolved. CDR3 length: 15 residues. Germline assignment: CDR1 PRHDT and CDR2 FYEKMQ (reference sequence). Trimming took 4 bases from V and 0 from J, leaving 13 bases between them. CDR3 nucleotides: TGTGCCAGCAGCTCGGACGGCGAGAGCTCCTACGAGCAGTACTTC. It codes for CASSSDGESSYEQYF. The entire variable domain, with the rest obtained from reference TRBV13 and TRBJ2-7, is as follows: AAGVIQSPRHLIKEKRETATLKCYPIPRHDTVYWYQQGPGQDPQFLISFYEKMQSDKGSIPDRFSAQQFSDYHSELNMSSLELGDSALYFCASSSDGESSYEQYFGPGTRLTVT.

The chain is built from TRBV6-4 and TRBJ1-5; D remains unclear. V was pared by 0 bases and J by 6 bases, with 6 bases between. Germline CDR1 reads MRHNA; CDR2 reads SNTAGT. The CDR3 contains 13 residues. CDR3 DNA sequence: TGTGCCAGCAGTGACTCGGGTGGTCAGCCCCAGCATTTT. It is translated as CASSDSGGQPQHF.